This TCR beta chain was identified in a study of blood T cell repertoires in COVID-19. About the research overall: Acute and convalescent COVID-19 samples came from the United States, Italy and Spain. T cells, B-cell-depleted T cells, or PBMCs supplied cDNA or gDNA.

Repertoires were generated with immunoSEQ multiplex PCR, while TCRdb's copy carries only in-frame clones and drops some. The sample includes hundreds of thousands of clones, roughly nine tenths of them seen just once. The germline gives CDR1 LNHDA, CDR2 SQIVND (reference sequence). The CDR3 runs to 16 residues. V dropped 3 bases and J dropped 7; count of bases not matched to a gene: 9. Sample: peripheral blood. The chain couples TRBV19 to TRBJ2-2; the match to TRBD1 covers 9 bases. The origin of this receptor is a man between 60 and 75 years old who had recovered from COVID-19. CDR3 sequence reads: CASSITGGFSFGELFF. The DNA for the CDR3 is TGTGCCAGTAGTATCACAGGGGGCTTTTCGTTCGGGGAGCTGTTTTTT. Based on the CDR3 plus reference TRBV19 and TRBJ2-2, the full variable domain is DGGITQSPKYLFRKEGQNVTLSCEQNLNHDAMYWYRQDPGQGLRLIYYSQIVNDFQKGDIAEGYSVSREKKESFPLTVTSAQKNPTAFYLCASSITGGFSFGELFFGEGSRLTVL.